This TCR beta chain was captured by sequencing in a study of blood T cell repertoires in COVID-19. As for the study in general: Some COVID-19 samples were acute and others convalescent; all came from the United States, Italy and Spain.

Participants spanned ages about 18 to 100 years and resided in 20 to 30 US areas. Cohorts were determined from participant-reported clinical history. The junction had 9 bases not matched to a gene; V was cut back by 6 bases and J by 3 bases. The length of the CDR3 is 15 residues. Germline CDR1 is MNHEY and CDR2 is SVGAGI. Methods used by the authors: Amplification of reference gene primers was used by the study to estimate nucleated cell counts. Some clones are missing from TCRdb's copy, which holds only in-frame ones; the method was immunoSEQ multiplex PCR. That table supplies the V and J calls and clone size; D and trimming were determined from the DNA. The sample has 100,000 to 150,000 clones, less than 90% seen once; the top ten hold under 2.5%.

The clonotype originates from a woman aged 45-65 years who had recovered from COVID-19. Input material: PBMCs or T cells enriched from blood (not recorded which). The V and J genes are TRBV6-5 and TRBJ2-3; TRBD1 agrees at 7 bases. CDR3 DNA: TGTGCCAGCAGACAACCGGGACAGACAACAGATACGCAGTATTTT. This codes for CASRQPGQTTDTQYF.